Each of the 27 T cell receptor beta chains below was sequenced from the same sample in a study of blood T cell repertoires in COVID-19 (dated by TCRdb to 2018 to 2021). Library generation was performed with the immunoSEQ multiplex PCR assay. TCRdb limited this immuneACCESS table to in-frame rearrangements with V and J called. A share of clones is missing; checked studies link under half to unresolved V genes, and the rest is unexplained. The sample includes roughly 84,000 clones, with about 85% observed a single time. Under 20% of the sample goes to the ten largest clones. The sequenced material came from peripheral blood. These TCRs come from a man older than 75 with active or convalescent COVID-19.

This chain joins TRBV3-1 (or the pseudogene TRBV3-2) and TRBJ2-1, with TRBD2 identical over 11 bases. The V segment lost 3 bases and the J segment 7 bases; nucleotides outside the gene matches: 11. Germline values: CDR1 LGHDT, CDR2 YNNKEL (reference sequence). This CDR3 comprises 17 residues. Here the CDR3 reads CASSHLMGLAGGNEQFF. The CDR3 DNA is TGTGCCAGCAGCCACCTAATGGGGCTAGCGGGGGGAAATGAGCAGTTCTTC.

This chain uses TRBV2 with TRBJ2-5, with 11 bases aligning to TRBD1. CDR3 length: 19 residues. Germline V CDR1 and CDR2: SNHLY, FYNNEI. Unmatched junction bases numbered 16, after V lost 3 bases and J lost 4 bases. CDR3 residues: CASSDPGQGARRLVETQYF. DNA of the CDR3: TGTGCCAGCAGTGATCCCGGACAGGGGGCGCGACGACTGGTAGAGACCCAGTACTTC.

The rearrangement joins TRBV3-1 (or the pseudogene TRBV3-2) to TRBJ2-7, with D perhaps matching TRBD1 (5 bases). This CDR3 has 12 amino acids. Germline lookup yields CDR1 LGHDT and CDR2 YNNKEL (reference sequence). Deletions cut 4 bases from V and 6 bases from J, with 10 bases between. This CDR3 is CASSLPRVEQYV. The CDR3 DNA follows: TGTGCCAGCAGCCTGCCCAGGGTCGAGCAGTACGTC.

In DNA, the CDR3 is TGTGCCAGCAGATGGGACAGCGCGGTCACTGAAGCTTTCTTT. Translated: CASRWDSAVTEAFF. V gene TRBV2 combines with J gene TRBJ1-1; the match to TRBD1 covers 7 bases. With 6 bases clipped from V and 4 bases from J, the junction kept 8 bases outside the gene matches. This CDR3 spans 14 amino acids. Per germline, CDR1 SNHLY and CDR2 FYNNEI.

This clone was observed a few times. This sequence joins TRBV5-4 and TRBJ2-5, with 11 nucleotides matching TRBD2. Germline CDR1 reads SGHNT; CDR2 reads YYREEE (reference sequence). V lost 0 bases to trimming and J lost 4 bases; unmatched junction nucleotides: 2. The CDR3 is made up of 15 amino acids. CDR3 loop: CASSLGLAGGETQYF. For the CDR3, the DNA is TGTGCCAGCAGCTTGGGGCTAGCGGGAGGAGAGACCCAGTACTTC. Together with reference TRBV5-4 and TRBJ2-5, the CDR3 gives the full variable domain: ETGVTQSPTHLIKTRGQQVTLRCSSQSGHNTVSWYQQALGQGPQFIFQYYREEENGRGNFPPRFSGLQFPNYSSELNVNALELDDSALYLCASSLGLAGGETQYFGPGTRLLVL.

The chain employs TRBV2 and TRBJ2-1; D may be TRBD2 (5 bases). Deletions cut 7 bases from V and 4 bases from J, with 8 bases between. There are 12 residues in the CDR3. In germline, CDR1 is SNHLY, CDR2 FYNNEI. CDR3 residues: CASNGGYNEQFF. CDR3 nucleotide sequence: TGTGCCAGCAATGGCGGGTACAATGAGCAGTTCTTC. The whole variable domain, remainder taken from reference TRBV2 and TRBJ2-1, is EPEVTQTPSHQVTQMGQEVILRCVPISNHLYFYWYRQILGQKVEFLVSFYNNEISEKSEIFDDQFSVERPDGSNFTLKIRSTKLEDSAMYFCASNGGYNEQFFGPGTRLTVL.

This sequence joins TRBV19 and TRBJ1-3; maybe TRBD1 (6 bases). Trimming cost V 5 bases and J 4 bases, with 12 bases left between them. The germline gives CDR1 LNHDA, CDR2 SQIVND (reference sequence). The CDR3 is made up of 14 amino acids. CDR3 protein: CASSFLGTGNTIYF. DNA of the CDR3: TGTGCCAGTAGTTTCCTCGGGACAGGAAACACCATATATTTT.

The V call is TRBV27, the J call TRBJ2-3; unclear D gene. The germline CDR1 and CDR2 sequences are MNHEY and SMNVEV (reference sequence). This CDR3 is built from 13 residues. V was trimmed by 10 bases and J by 1 base, leaving 12 bases between them. The CDR3 sequence: CATRRSGTDTQYF. In DNA form, the CDR3 reads TGTGCCACCCGTCGGTCTGGCACAGATACGCAGTATTTT.

The V and J genes are TRBV6-8 and TRBJ1-1; 8 bases agree with TRBD1. The CDR3 runs to 16 residues. Germline loops: CDR1 MNHGY, CDR2 SAAAGT. Trimming took 2 bases from V and 2 from J; bases not matched to a gene: 7. The CDR3 region has the DNA TGTGCCAGCAGTTACCCCCCGGACAGGGTTAACACTGAAGCTTTCTTT. Its translation is CASSYPPDRVNTEAFF.

This rearrangement joins TRBV3-1 (or the pseudogene TRBV3-2) to TRBJ2-7; D is possibly TRBD2 (6 bases). Germline V gene data show CDR1 as LGHDT and CDR2 as YNNKEL (reference sequence). V was shortened by 4 bases and J by 4 bases, with 14 bases between the two germline ends. The CDR3 is made up of 14 amino acids. Here the CDR3 DNA reads TGTGCCAGCAGCCTGGGACTCCGGGGGTACGAGCAGTACGTC. Translated, it gives CASSLGLRGYEQYV.

This sequence joins TRBV19 and TRBJ2-2; 10 bases match TRBD2. CDR1 is LNHDA, CDR2 SQIVND, per germline (reference sequence). This CDR3 has 14 residues. V lost 4 bases and J lost 6; bases outside the gene matches: 2. The CDR3: CASSKAGGPGELFF. The CDR3 nucleotides read TGTGCCAGTAGTAAAGCGGGAGGGCCCGGGGAGCTGTTTTTT.

The chain links TRBV29-1 to TRBJ2-6; D call uncertain. V shed 3 bases and J shed 4 bases, with 4 bases lying between them. The CDR3 has 12 amino acids. The germline V gene has CDR1 SQVTM and CDR2 ANQGSEA. Here the CDR3 DNA reads TGCAGCGTTGACTTGGGGGCCAACGTCCTGACTTTC. Translating gives CSVDLGANVLTF.

This sequence joins TRBV28 and TRBJ1-3, with 8 bases lining up with TRBD1. Germline CDR1 MDHEN, CDR2 SYDVKM. Trimming at V came to 9 bases and at J to 4 bases, leaving 14 bases not matched to a gene. This CDR3 has 16 amino acids. CDR3 loop: CASNSFTGGTGNTIYF. The CDR3 region has the DNA TGTGCCAGTAACAGTTTCACAGGGGGTACCGGAAACACCATATATTTT.

The chain recombines TRBV12-3 or TRBV12-4 with TRBJ1-3; no definite D call. Trimming pared 3 bases from V and 0 bases from J, leaving 3 bases between. There are 13 residues in the CDR3. CDR3 nucleotides: TGTGCCAGCAGTTTCAGCTCTGGAAACACCATATATTTT. It is translated as CASSFSSGNTIYF.

Written as DNA, the CDR3 is TGTGCCAGCAGCCAAGATCGGGATGGAGGCTACACCTTC. Translation: CASSQDRDGGYTF. The rearrangement joins TRBV3-1 (or the pseudogene TRBV3-2) to TRBJ1-2; D remains ambiguous. Trimming cost V 0 bases and J 8 bases, with 10 bases left between them. Looked up from germline, CDR1 is LGHDT and CDR2 is YNNKEL (reference sequence). This CDR3 contains 13 residues.

This chain uses TRBV30 with TRBJ2-1; tentative D call: TRBD1 (5 bases). CDR3 length: 11 residues. Trimming shortened V by 0 bases and J by 9 bases, and 6 bases separated the two germline ends. CDR1 and CDR2 (germline): GTSNPN, SVGIG (reference sequence). The CDR3 region has the DNA TGTGCCTGGAGTGTAGGGGCTGAGCAGTTCTTC. Translation gives CAWSVGAEQFF.

This chain uses TRBV10-2 with TRBJ1-2; tentative D call: TRBD1 (5 bases). This CDR3 has 17 residues. Germline loops: CDR1 WSHSY, CDR2 SAAADI. V lost 5 bases and J lost 4, with 23 bases in between. The DNA for the CDR3 is TGCGCCAGCAGTAACGATATCGGACATGTTACTTTCTATGGCTACACCTTC. It translates to CASSNDIGHVTFYGYTF.

This clone was seen just once. This rearrangement joins TRBV5-5 to TRBJ2-4; possibly TRBD1 for D (5 bases). From germline, CDR1 is SGHKS and CDR2 YYEKEE (reference sequence). The CDR3 consists of 14 residues. Trimming cost V 10 bases and J 9 bases, with 23 bases left between them. The CDR3 DNA reads TGTGCCGGAGCCTCCACGGTAGGGGATGGCATTCAGTACTTC. Its protein product is CAGASTVGDGIQYF.

The gene calls are TRBV7-9 and TRBJ1-1; no definite D call. Germline CDR1 SEHNR, CDR2 FQNEAQ (reference sequence). The CDR3 is 12 residues long. V dropped 5 bases and J dropped 5 bases, with 9 bases sitting between them. CDR3 bases: TGTGCCAGCAGCCCCCCCGAGACTGAAGCTTTCTTT. The encoded protein is CASSPPETEAFF.

This chain joins TRBV28 and TRBJ1-1, with 7 bases fitting TRBD1. This CDR3 spans 15 amino acids. CDR1 is MDHEN and CDR2 is SYDVKM in the germline V gene. With 5 bases clipped from V and 1 base from J, the junction kept 7 bases outside the gene matches. CDR3 nucleotide sequence: TGTGCCAGCAGTCCCACTCCAGGGGGGAACACTGAAGCTTTCTTT. Its protein is CASSPTPGGNTEAFF.

The V and J genes are TRBV29-1 and TRBJ1-2, with 9 bases identical to TRBD1. V was pared by 0 bases and J by 1 base, with 15 bases of the junction left unmatched. The germline gives CDR1 SQVTM, CDR2 ANQGSEA. The CDR3 covers 19 residues. The CDR3 sequence: CSVEEISRTGALSNYGYTF. As DNA, the CDR3 is TGCAGCGTTGAAGAAATTTCCAGGACAGGGGCACTAAGTAACTATGGCTACACCTTC.

With respect to this clone: The same CDR3 is also encoded by other DNA sequences in this sample. The chain combines TRBV27 with TRBJ2-2; TRBD2 might be the D (6 bases). Trimming took off 4 bases at V and 1 base at J, with 7 bases between the two ends. The CDR3 covers 14 residues. From germline, CDR1 is MNHEY and CDR2 SMNVEV (reference sequence). CDR3 sequence reads: CASSSGENTGELFF. The CDR3 nucleotides read TGTGCCAGCAGTTCGGGGGAGAACACCGGGGAGCTGTTTTTT.

The CDR3 is CASSATGNTEAFF. The CDR3 DNA reads TGTGCCAGCAGCGCAACAGGGAACACTGAAGCTTTCTTT. The V and J genes are TRBV9 and TRBJ1-1, with a possible D match to TRBD1 (5 bases). The germline CDR1 and CDR2 sequences are SGDLS and YYNGEE. This CDR3 is 13 amino acids long. V gave up 3 bases and J gave up 1 base, with 7 bases separating them. Variable domain in full (rest from reference TRBV9 and TRBJ1-1): DSGVTQTPKHLITATGQRVTLRCSPRSGDLSVYWYQQSLDQGLQFLIQYYNGEERAKGNILERFSAQQFPDLHSELNLSSLELGDSALYFCASSATGNTEAFFGQGTRLTVV.

This clone appeared once. This rearrangement joins TRBV27 to TRBJ2-1, with TRBD2 identical over 7 bases. The germline V gene encodes CDR1 MNHEY and CDR2 SMNVEV (reference sequence). The trim removed 6 bases at V and 7 bases at J, leaving 6 bases unmatched. CDR3 length equals 13 residues. CDR3 coding DNA: TGTGCCAGCAGCCGGGACTACTTTAATGAGCAGTTCTTC. Encoded protein: CASSRDYFNEQFF.

The chain uses TRBV10-2 and TRBJ2-1; no firm D call. The CDR3 loop spans 13 amino acids. Germline assignment: CDR1 WSHSY and CDR2 SAAADI. V lost 7 bases to trimming and J lost 7 bases, with 14 bases between them. The CDR3 reads CASISPPRNEQFF. CDR3 DNA sequence: TGCGCCAGCATCTCCCCCCCCCGGAATGAGCAGTTCTTC.

The chain is built from TRBV18 and TRBJ2-1; D uncertain. The germline CDR1 and CDR2 sequences are KGHSH and LQKENI. The germline V and J ends were trimmed by 0 bases and 4 bases, with 7 bases remaining between them. This CDR3 comprises 14 residues. This chain's CDR3 is CASSPPDGYNEQFF. The CDR3 region has the DNA TGTGCCAGCTCACCACCCGACGGGTACAATGAGCAGTTCTTC.

The chain has TRBV7-8 and TRBJ2-7; TRBD1 matches 10 bases. This CDR3 contains 19 residues. The junction had 16 bases not matched to a gene; V was cut back by 1 base and J by 4 bases. In germline, CDR1 is SGHVS, CDR2 FQNEAQ. CDR3 DNA: TGTGCCAGCAGCTTAGTGTACCCATCACAGACAGGGGGCCTTTACGAGCAGTACGTC. It translates to CASSLVYPSQTGGLYEQYV.